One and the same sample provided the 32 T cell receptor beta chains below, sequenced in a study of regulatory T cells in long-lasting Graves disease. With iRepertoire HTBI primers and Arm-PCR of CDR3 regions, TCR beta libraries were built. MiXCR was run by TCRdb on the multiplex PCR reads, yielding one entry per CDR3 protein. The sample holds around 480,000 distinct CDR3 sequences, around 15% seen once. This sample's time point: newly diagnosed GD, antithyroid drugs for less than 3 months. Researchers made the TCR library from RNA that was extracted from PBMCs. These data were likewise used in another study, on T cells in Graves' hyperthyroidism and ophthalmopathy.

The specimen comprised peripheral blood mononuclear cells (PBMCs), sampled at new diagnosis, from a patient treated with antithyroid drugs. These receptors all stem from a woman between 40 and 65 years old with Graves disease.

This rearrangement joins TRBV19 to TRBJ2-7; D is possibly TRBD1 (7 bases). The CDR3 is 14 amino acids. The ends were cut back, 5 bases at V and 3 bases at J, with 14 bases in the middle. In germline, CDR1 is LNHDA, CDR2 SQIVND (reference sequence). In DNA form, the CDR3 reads TGTGCCAGTAGTGGAAGACAGGGAGGCTACGAGCAGTACTTC. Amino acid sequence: CASSGRQGGYEQYF.

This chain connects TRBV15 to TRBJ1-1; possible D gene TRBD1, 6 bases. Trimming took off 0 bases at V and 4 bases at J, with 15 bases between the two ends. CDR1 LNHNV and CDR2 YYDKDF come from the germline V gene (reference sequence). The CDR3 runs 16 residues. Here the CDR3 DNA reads TGTGCCACCAGCAGAGAGGTTGTGGGGGGGGCCACTGAAGCTTTCTTT. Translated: CATSREVVGGATEAFF.

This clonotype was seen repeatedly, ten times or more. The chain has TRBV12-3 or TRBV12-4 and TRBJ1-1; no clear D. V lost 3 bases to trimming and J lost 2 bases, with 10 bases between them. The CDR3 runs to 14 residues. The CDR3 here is CASSFWTDNTEAFF. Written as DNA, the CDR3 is TGTGCCAGCAGTTTTTGGACCGACAACACTGAAGCTTTCTTT.

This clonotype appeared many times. The CDR3 bases are TGTGCCAGCAGCCTTAGAACAGGGGGCTATTCAGAGACCCAGTACTTC. It encodes CASSLRTGGYSETQYF. The genes are TRBV3-1 and TRBJ2-5; 9 positions match TRBD1. There are 16 residues in the CDR3. Trimming at V came to 4 bases and at J to 4 bases, leaving 10 bases not matched to a gene. Germline lookup yields CDR1 LGHDT and CDR2 YNNKEL (reference sequence).

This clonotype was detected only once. CDR3 sequence (DNA): TGTGCCAGCAGCTTGGGCGCAGGGCGGATGAACACTGAAGCTTTCTTT. Translated, it gives CASSLGAGRMNTEAFF. V usage is TRBV5-6 and J usage is TRBJ1-1; possible D gene TRBD1, 5 bases. CDR3 length: 16 amino acids. From germline, CDR1 is SGHDT and CDR2 YYEEEE. Trimming took 0 bases from V and 0 from J, leaving 12 bases between them.

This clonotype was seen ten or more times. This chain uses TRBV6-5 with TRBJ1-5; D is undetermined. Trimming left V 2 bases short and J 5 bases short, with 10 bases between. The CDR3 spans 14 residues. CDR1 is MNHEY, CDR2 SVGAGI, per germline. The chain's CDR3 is CASSYRSVHQPQHF. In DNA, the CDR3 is TGTGCCAGCAGTTACAGATCAGTCCATCAGCCCCAGCATTTT.

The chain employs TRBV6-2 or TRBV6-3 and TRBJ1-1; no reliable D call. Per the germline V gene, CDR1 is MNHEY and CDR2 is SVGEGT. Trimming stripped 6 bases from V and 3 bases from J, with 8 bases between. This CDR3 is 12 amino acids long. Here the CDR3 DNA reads TGTGCCAGCAGCCGCGATTACACTGAAGCTTTCTTT. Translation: CASSRDYTEAFF.

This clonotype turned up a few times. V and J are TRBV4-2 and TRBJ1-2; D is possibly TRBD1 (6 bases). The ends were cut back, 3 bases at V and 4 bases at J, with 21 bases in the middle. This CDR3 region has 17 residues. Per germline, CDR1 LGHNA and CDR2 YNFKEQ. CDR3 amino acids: CASSHGTLKDPLYGYTF. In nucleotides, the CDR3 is TGTGCCAGCAGCCATGGGACACTCAAAGACCCCCTCTATGGCTACACCTTC.

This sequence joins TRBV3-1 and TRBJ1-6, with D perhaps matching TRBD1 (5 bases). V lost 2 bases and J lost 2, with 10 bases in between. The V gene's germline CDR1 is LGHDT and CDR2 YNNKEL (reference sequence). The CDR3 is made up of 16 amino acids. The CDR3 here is CASSQWGLPYNSPLHF. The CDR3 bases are TGTGCCAGCAGCCAATGGGGACTTCCCTATAATTCACCCCTCCACTTT.

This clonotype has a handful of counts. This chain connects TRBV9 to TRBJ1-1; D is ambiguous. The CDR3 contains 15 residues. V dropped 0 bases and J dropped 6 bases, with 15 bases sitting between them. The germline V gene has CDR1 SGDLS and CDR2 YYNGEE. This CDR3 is CASSVGIGTAPEAFF. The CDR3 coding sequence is TGTGCCAGCAGCGTAGGGATCGGCACCGCCCCTGAAGCTTTCTTT.

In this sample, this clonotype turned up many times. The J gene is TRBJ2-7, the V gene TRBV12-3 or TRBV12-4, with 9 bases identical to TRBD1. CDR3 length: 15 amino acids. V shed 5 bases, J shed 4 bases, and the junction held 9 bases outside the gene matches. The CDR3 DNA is TGTGCCAGCAGTCGGCTGGGGACAGGGAGGTACGAGCAGTACTTC. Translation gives CASSRLGTGRYEQYF.

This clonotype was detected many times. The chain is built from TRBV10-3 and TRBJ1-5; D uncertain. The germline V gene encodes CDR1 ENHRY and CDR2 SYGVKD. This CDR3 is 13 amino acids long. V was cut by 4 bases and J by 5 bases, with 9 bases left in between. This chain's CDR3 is CAISVAYDQPQHF. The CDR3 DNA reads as TGTGCCATCAGTGTAGCCTATGATCAGCCCCAGCATTTT.

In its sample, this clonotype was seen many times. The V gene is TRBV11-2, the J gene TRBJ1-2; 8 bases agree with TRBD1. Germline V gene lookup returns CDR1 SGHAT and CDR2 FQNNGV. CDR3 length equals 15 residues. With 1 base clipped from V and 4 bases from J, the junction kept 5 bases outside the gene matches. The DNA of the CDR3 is TGTGCCAGCAGCTTAGGGACAGGGAGGTCCTATGGCTACACCTTC. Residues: CASSLGTGRSYGYTF.

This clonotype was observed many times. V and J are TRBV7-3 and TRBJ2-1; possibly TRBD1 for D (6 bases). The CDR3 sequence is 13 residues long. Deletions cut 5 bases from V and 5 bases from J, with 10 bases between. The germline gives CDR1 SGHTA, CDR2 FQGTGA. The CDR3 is CASSPDRNNEQFF. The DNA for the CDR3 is TGTGCCAGCAGCCCAGACAGGAACAATGAGCAGTTCTTC.

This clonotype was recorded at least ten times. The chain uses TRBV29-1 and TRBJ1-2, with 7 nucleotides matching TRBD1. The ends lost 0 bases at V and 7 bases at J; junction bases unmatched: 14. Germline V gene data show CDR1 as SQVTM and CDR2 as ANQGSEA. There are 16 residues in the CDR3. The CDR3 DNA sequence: TGCAGCGTTGAAGATCGCCCCACGGGAGGGGGCGCTGGCTACACCTTC. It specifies CSVEDRPTGGGAGYTF.

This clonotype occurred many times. For the CDR3, the DNA is TGCAGTGCTAGAGCTGCAGACCCTAAAAACATTCAGTACTTC. It codes for CSARAADPKNIQYF. The rearrangement links TRBV20-1 to TRBJ2-4; D remains unclear. V was pared by 1 base and J by 4 bases, with 11 bases between. CDR3 size: 14 residues. Germline-derived CDR1 and CDR2 are DFQATT and SNEGSKA (reference sequence).

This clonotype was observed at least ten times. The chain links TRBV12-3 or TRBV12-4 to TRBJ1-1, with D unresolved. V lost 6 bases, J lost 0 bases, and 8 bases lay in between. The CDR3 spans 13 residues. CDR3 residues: CASRRKLNTEAFF. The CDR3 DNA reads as TGTGCCAGCAGGAGGAAGTTGAACACTGAAGCTTTCTTT.

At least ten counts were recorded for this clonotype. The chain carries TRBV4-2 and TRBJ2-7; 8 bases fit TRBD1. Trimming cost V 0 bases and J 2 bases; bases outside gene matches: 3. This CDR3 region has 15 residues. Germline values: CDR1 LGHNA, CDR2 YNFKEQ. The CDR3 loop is CASSQDQGAAYEQYF. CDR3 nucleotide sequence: TGTGCCAGCAGCCAAGATCAGGGGGCTGCCTACGAGCAGTACTTC.

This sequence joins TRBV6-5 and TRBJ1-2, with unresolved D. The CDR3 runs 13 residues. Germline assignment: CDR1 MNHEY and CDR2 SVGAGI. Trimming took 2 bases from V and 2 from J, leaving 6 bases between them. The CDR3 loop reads CASSYAANYGYTF. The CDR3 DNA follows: TGTGCCAGCAGTTACGCAGCGAACTATGGCTACACCTTC.

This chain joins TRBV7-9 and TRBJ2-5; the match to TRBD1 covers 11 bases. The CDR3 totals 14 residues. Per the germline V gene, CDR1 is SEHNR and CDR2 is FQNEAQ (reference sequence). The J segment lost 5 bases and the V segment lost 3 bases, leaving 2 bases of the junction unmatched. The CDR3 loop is CASSLDRGLETQYF. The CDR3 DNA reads TGTGCCAGCAGCTTGGACAGGGGGCTGGAGACCCAGTACTTC.

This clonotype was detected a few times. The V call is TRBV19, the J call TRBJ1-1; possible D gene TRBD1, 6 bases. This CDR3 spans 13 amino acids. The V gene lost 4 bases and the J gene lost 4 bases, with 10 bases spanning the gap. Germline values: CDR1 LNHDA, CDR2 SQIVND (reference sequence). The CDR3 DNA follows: TGTGCCAGTAGTACCGGACAGATCACTGAAGCTTTCTTT. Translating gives CASSTGQITEAFF.

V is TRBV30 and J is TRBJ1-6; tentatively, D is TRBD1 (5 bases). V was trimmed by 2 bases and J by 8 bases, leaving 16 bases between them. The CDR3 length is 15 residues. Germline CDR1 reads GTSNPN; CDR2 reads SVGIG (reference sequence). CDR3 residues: CAWSSPGRDYSPLHF. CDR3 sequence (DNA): TGTGCCTGGAGTTCGCCGGGCAGGGACTATTCACCCCTCCACTTT.

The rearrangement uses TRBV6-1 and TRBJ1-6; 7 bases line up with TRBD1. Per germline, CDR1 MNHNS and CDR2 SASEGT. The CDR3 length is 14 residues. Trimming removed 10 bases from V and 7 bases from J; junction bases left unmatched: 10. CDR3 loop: CATAPGGINSPLHF. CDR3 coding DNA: TGTGCCACCGCCCCAGGGGGAATAAATTCACCCCTCCACTTT.

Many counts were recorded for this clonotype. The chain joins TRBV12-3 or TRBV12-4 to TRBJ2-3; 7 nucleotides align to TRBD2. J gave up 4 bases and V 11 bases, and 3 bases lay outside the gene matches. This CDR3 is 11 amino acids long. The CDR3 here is CASAGADTQYF. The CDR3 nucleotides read TGTGCCTCCGCGGGGGCAGATACGCAGTATTTT.

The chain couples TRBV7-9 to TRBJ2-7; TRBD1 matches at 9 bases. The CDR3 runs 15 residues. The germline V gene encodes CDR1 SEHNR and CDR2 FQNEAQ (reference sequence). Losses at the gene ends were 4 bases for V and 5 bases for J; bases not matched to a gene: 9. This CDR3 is CASSSGQGRPDEQYF. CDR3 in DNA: TGTGCCAGCAGCTCCGGACAGGGGCGACCGGACGAGCAGTACTTC.

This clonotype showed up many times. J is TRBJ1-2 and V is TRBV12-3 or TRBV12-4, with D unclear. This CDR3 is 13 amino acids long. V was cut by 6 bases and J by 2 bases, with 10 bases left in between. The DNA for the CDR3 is TGTGCCAGCAGATCAACAGCCAACTATGGCTACACCTTC. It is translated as CASRSTANYGYTF.

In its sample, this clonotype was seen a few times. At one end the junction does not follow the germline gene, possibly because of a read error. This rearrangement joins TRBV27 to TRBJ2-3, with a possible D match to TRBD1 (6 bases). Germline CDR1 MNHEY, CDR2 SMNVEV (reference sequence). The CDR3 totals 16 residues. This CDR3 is CASSSHAPGGTNTQYF. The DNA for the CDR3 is TGTGCCAGCAGTTCCCACGCCCCTGGGGGCACAAATACGCAGTATTTT.

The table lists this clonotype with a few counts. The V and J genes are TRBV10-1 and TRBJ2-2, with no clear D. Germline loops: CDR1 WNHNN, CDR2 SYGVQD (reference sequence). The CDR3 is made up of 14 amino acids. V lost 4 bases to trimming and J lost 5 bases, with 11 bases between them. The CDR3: CASSAKAVTGELFF. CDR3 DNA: TGCGCCAGCAGTGCTAAGGCAGTTACCGGGGAGCTGTTTTTT.

The CDR3 sequence is CSVRLLRESTQEDNGYTF. CDR3 nucleotides: TGCAGTGTCCGTCTCCTCAGGGAAAGTACTCAAGAGGACAACGGCTACACCTTC. This chain joins TRBV20-1 and TRBJ1-2; D is possibly TRBD1 (5 bases). V was trimmed by 7 bases and J by 8 bases, leaving 35 bases between them. The CDR3 spans 18 residues. Germline V gives CDR1 DFQATT, CDR2 SNEGSKA (reference sequence).

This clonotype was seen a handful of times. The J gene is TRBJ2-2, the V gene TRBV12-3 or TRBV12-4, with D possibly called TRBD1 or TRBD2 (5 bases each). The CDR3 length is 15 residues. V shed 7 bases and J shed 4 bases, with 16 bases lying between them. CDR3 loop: CASTLPGPGTGELFF. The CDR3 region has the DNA TGTGCCAGCACTCTACCGGGACCCGGCACCGGGGAGCTGTTTTTT.

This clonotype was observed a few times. The CDR3 sequence: CASSDDRALGNTIYF. CDR3 DNA: TGTGCCAGCAGCGATGACAGGGCCCTAGGAAACACCATATATTTT. The rearrangement links TRBV6-1 to TRBJ1-3; TRBD1 matches 7 bases. V dropped 6 bases and J dropped 4; count of bases not matched to a gene: 9. The germline gives CDR1 MNHNS, CDR2 SASEGT. The CDR3 covers 15 residues.

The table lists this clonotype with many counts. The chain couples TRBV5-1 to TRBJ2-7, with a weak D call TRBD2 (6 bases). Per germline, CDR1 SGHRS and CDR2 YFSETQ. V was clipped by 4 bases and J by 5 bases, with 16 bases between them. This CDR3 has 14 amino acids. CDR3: CASSEAGRFDEQYF. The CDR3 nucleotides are TGCGCCAGCAGCGAGGCGGGGAGGTTCGACGAGCAGTACTTC.